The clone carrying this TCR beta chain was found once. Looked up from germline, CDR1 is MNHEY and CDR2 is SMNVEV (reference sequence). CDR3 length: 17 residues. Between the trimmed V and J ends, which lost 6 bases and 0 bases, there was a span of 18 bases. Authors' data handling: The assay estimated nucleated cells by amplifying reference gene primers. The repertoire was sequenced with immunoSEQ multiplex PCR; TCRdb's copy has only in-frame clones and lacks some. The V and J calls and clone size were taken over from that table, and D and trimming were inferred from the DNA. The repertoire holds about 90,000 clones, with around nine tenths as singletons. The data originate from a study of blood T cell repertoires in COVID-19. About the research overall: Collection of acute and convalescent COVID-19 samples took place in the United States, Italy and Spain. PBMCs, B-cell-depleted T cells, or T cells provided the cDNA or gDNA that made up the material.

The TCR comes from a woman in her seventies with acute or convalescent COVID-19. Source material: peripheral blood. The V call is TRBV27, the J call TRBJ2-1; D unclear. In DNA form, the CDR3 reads TGTGCCAGCAGCCCCGTTCCCCTCTCTAGCTCCTACAATGAGCAGTTCTTC. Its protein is CASSPVPLSSSYNEQFF.